The clone carrying this T cell receptor beta chain was observed once. Trimming stripped 0 bases from V and 1 base from J, with 8 bases between. The CDR3 is 14 amino acids. Per the germline V gene, CDR1 is SGHNT and CDR2 is YYREEE (reference sequence). The source of the sample is a study of blood T cell repertoires in COVID-19. Across the study: Whether acute or convalescent, the COVID-19 samples came from the United States, Italy and Spain. The analysed material was cDNA or gDNA that came from T cells, B-cell-depleted T cells, or PBMCs.

Study processing details: The authors estimated nucleated cell counts from reference gene primer amplification. Only in-frame clones appear in the TCRdb table, and some are missing; sequencing was by immunoSEQ multiplex PCR. V and J calls and clone size come straight from that table; D and trimming were deduced from the DNA. Of over 120,000 clones in the sample, around 87% were seen once. Sequences were obtained from peripheral blood. The clonotype comes from a man aged 50-59 years who had recovered from COVID-19. The chain combines TRBV5-4 with TRBJ2-7; a weak D match, TRBD1 (6 bases). In DNA form, the CDR3 reads TGTGCCAGCAGCTTGGGGGACAAGTCCTACGAGCAGTACTTC. Amino acid sequence: CASSLGDKSYEQYF.